This T cell receptor beta chain was observed in a study of T cells after yellow fever vaccination. One entry per CDR3 protein results from TCRdb running MiXCR on the 5' RACE reads. This sample yields 300,000 to 400,000 distinct CDR3 sequences, of which around 6.4% are seen a single time; approximately 16% belongs to the top ten. This clonotype was observed at least ten times. Germline loops: CDR1 MNHEY, CDR2 SVGEGT. V was pared by 4 bases and J by 6 bases, with 6 bases between. This CDR3 contains 12 residues. Source: PBMCs, taken 5 days after the yellow fever booster vaccination. The clonotype was recovered from a man aged 30-40 years who received the YFV17D yellow fever vaccine. The rearrangement joins TRBV6-2 or TRBV6-3 to TRBJ2-2; D unclear. DNA of the CDR3: TGTGCCAGCAGTTTCCACCCCGGGGAGCTGTTTTTT. It is translated as CASSFHPGELFF.